The TCR beta chain under discussion was sequenced for a study of cytomegalovirus exposure and HLA in healthy donors. Losses at the gene ends were 3 bases for V and 9 bases for J; bases not matched to a gene: 11. Germline lookup yields CDR1 GTSNPN and CDR2 SVGIG (reference sequence). The CDR3 has 15 residues. PCR employed 60 Vbeta and 13 Jbeta primers. Here immunoSEQ multiplex PCR was the method, and the copy in TCRdb shows in-frame clones only, minus some. The sample carries fewer than 200,000 clones, 75% to 80% recorded once. The receptor was derived from a woman between 40 and 50 years old in good health and CMV-seropositive. The chain recombines TRBV30 with TRBJ2-1, with 10 bases aligning to TRBD2. The sample comprised PBMCs. The CDR3, as DNA: TGTGCCTGGAGCTATAAAGCGGGAGGGCCGCGTGAGCAGTTCTTC. This sequence encodes CAWSYKAGGPREQFF.